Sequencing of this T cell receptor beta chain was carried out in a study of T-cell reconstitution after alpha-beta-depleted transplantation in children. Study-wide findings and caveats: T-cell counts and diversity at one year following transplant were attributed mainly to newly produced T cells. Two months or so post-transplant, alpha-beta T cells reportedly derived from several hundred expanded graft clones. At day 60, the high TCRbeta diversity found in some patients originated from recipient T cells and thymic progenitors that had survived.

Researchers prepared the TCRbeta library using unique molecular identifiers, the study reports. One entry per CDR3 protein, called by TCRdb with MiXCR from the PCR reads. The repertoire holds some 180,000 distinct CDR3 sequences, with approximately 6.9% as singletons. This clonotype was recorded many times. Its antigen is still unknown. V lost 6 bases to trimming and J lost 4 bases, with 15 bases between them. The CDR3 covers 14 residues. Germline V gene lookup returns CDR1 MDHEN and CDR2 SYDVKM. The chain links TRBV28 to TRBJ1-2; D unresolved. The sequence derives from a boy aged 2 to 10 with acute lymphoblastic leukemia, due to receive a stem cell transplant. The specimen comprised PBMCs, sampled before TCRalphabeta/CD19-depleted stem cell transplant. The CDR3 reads CASSGTGIVYGYTF. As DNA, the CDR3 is TGTGCCAGCAGCGGCACGGGGATAGTCTATGGCTACACCTTC.